This T cell receptor beta chain was sequenced in a study of blood T cell repertoires in COVID-19. Overall study context: The origin of the acute and convalescent COVID-19 samples was the United States, Italy and Spain. Sample material is recorded as cDNA or gDNA derived from T cells, B-cell-depleted T cells, or PBMCs.

Measured with immunoSEQ multiplex PCR; TCRdb has only the in-frame clones, and not every one. This table has over 350,000 clones, roughly nine tenths appearing once. In assigning cohorts, the study relied on participant-reported clinical history. The CDR3 is 12 residues long. The V gene end was trimmed by 4 bases and the J gene end by 7 bases; junction bases not matched to a gene: 3. This sequence was found in a middle-aged woman who had been exposed to COVID-19. Material for sequencing was PBMCs or T cells enriched from blood (not recorded which). The chain carries TRBV12-3 or TRBV12-4 and TRBJ1-2, with TRBD1 matching 7 bases. CDR3: CASSSTGSGYTF. The CDR3 DNA is TGTGCCAGCAGTTCGACAGGGTCTGGCTACACCTTC.